A single TCR beta chain is shown here with its context. Its antigen remains undetermined. Qualities for individual bases were not recorded, and no much larger clone is one base off. RNA was extracted using the RNeasy kit, and roughly 0.45 to 1 ug of the RNA was reverse transcribed with random hexamers. The immunoSEQ multiplex PCR assay, which covers 54 Vbeta and 13 Jbeta segments, was used to amplify TCR beta CDR3 regions. PCR amplification bias was corrected by using a synthetic template baseline for primer optimization and computational correction. Per the authors' processing: Only productive sequences were kept, with reads annotated to V, D and J genes according to IMGT and analyzed in immunoSEQ Analyzer. Clonality was computed as one minus Shannon entropy normalized by log2 of the number of productive unique sequences. For each patient and control, public and private clones were evaluated among the 100 most prevalent clones. Clones were defined as Susac-specific if absent from the healthy and MS cohorts, from around 1,000 published viral clones and from other ImmuneACCESS disease sequences. Through fastp at Q25 and MiXCR, TCRdb rebuilt clones from the public reads, retaining in-frame beta chains. Rows are combined by CDR3 protein, so each entry shows the most common genes and DNA. TCRdb's processing, not the authors' own work, is the source of the V and J calls. For this sample the table gives 230,000 or so distinct CDR3 sequences, of which approximately 95% were detected only once. Roughly 0.1% of the sample belongs to the ten largest clones.

Peripheral blood CD8+ and CD4+ T cells from healthy donors, Susac syndrome patients and multiple sclerosis patients were profiled by high-throughput TCR beta sequencing. Multiple sclerosis controls were treatment-naive patients with stable or active relapsing-remitting disease fulfilling revised McDonald criteria. Bulk CD8+ and CD4+ T cells were purified magnetically by negative isolation, whereas CD8+ TEMRA cells were enriched by FACS. Blood was collected in EDTA tubes and processed within 24 hours, with PBMCs isolated through density gradient centrifugation. PBMCs intended for TCR sequencing were cryopreserved in liquid nitrogen and were subsequently thawed in a 37 degrees C water bath. The sorted or isolated CD4+, CD8+ and CD8+ TEMRA cells had a purity of 90% or higher. This sample was included in a study of CD8 T cells in Susac syndrome (dated by TCRdb to the late 2010s). Turning to the overall study: Repertoire sequencing was used to test whether CD8+ T cell activation and differentiation in Susac syndrome was antigen driven.

As encoded in the germline V gene, CDR1 is MNHEY while CDR2 is SVGAGI. At the junction V is shortened by 0 bases and J by 12 bases, with 9 bases in between. The CDR3 spans 13 residues, from the cysteine through the phenylalanine. This entry keeps only the CDR3 DNA: 39 bases, framed from base 1. Findings and caveats that apply to the study as a whole: The TCR sequencing and HLA analysis was acknowledged to have included a relatively small number of individuals.

This sequence uses TRBV6-5 and TRBJ1-6, with the D gene uncertain. Sequenced sample: CD4+ T cells from PBMCs. The receptor's source is a human donor with multiple sclerosis. The DNA reads TGTGCCAGCAGTTACTCCCACAAAGAACCCCTCCACTTT. The resulting protein is CASSYSHKEPLHF.